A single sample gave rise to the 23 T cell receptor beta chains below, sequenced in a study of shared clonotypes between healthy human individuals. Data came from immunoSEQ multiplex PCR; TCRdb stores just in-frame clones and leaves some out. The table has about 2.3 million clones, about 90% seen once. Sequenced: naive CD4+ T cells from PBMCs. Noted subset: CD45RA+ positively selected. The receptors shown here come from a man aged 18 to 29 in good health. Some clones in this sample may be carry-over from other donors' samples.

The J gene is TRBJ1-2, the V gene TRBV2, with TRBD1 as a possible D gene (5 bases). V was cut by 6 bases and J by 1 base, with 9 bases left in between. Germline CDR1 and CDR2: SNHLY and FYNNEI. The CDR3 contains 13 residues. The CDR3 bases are TGTGCCAGCAGCCAAGACAGTAACTATGGCTACACCTTC. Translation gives CASSQDSNYGYTF.

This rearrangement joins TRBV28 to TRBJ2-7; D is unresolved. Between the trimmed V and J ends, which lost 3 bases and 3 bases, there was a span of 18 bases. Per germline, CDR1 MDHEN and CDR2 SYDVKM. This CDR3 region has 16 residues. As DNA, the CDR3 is TGTGCCAGCAGTTTCACCTCTCGACGGAATAACTACGAGCAGTACTTC. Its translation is CASSFTSRRNNYEQYF.

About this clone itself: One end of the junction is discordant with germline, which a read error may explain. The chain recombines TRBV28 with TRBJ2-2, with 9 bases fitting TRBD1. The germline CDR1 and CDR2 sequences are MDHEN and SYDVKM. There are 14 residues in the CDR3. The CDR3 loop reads CAAVGQGNPGELFF. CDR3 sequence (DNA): TGTGCCGCTGTAGGACAGGGGAACCCCGGGGAGCTGTTTTTT.

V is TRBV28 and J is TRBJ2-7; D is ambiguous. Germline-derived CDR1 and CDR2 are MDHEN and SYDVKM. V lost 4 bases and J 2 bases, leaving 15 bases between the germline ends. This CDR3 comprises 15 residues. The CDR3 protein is CASSYRASGPYEQYF. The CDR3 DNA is TGTGCCAGCAGTTACCGGGCCTCAGGTCCCTACGAGCAGTACTTC.

The CDR3 sequence is CASILKNDTRDRGNQPQHF. DNA for the CDR3: TGTGCCAGCATCTTAAAAAACGATACCCGGGACAGGGGCAATCAGCCCCAGCATTTT. This chain uses TRBV5-5 with TRBJ1-5; 9 positions agree with TRBD1. The germline V gene encodes CDR1 SGHKS and CDR2 YYEKEE (reference sequence). With 6 bases clipped from V and 2 bases from J, the junction kept 18 bases outside the gene matches. The CDR3 sequence is 19 residues long.

CDR3 in amino acids: CASSPLDWSGTYEQYF. The CDR3 DNA follows: TGTGCCAGCAGCCCACTGGACTGGAGCGGGACCTACGAGCAGTACTTC. The rearrangement uses TRBV4-2 and TRBJ2-7, with 7 bases aligning to TRBD2. The CDR3 is made up of 16 amino acids. J gave up 2 bases and V 4 bases, and 11 bases lay outside the gene matches. The V gene's germline CDR1 is LGHNA and CDR2 YNFKEQ.

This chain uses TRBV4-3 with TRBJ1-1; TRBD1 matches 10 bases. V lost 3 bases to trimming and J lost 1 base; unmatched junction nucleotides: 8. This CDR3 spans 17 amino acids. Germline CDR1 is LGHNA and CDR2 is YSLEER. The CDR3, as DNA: TGCGCCAGCAGCCATCTCCCGGGACAGGGGTCGAACACTGAAGCTTTCTTT. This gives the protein CASSHLPGQGSNTEAFF.

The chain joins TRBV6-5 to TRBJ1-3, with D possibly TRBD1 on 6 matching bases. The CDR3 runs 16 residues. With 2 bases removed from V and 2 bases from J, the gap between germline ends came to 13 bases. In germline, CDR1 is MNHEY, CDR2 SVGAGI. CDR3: CASSYRQATTGNTIYF. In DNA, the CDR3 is TGTGCCAGCAGTTACAGACAGGCGACTACTGGAAACACCATATATTTT.

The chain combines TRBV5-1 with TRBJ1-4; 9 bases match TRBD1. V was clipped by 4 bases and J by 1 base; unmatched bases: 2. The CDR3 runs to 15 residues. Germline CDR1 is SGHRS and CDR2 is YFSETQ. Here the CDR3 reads CASSPGQGTNEKLFF. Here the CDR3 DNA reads TGCGCCAGCAGCCCGGGACAGGGAACTAATGAAAAACTGTTTTTT.

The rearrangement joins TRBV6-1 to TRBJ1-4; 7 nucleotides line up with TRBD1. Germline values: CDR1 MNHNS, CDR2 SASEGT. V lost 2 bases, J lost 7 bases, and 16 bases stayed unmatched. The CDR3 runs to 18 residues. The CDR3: CASSEQGVRGRVGEKLFF. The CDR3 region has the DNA TGTGCCAGCAGTGAACAGGGGGTCAGGGGACGAGTTGGTGAAAAACTGTTTTTT.

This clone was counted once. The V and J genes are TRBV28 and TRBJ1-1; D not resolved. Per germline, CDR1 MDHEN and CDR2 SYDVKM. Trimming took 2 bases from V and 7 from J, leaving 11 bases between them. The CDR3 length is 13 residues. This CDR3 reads CASSLTARGEAFF. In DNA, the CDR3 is TGTGCCAGCAGTTTAACGGCAAGAGGTGAAGCTTTCTTT.

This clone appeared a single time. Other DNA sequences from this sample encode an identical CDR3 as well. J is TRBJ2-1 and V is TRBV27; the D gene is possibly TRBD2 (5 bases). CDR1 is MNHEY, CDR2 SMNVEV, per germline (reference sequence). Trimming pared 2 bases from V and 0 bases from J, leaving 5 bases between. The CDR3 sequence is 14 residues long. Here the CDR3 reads CASSLAGSYNEQFF. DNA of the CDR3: TGTGCCAGCAGTTTAGCGGGCTCCTACAATGAGCAGTTCTTC.

The CDR3 spells CASSDSTAGYTF. CDR3 coding DNA: TGTGCCAGCAGTGACTCGACGGCGGGCTACACCTTC. The chain couples TRBV6-4 to TRBJ1-2, with D uncertain. The V gene's germline CDR1 is MRHNA and CDR2 SNTAGT. The ends were cut back, 0 bases at V and 8 bases at J, with 7 bases in the middle. This CDR3 comprises 12 residues.

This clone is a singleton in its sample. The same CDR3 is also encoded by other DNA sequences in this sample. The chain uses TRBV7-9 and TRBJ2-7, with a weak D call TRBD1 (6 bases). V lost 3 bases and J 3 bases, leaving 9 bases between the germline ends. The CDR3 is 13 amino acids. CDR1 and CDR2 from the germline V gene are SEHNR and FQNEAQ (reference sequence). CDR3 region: CASSLQDSYEQYF. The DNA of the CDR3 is TGTGCCAGCAGCTTGCAGGACAGCTACGAGCAGTACTTC. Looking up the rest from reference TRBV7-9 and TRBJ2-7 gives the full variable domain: DTGVSQNPRHKITKRGQNVTFRCDPISEHNRLYWYRQTLGQGPEFLTYFQNEAQLEKSRLLSDRFSAERPKGSFSTLEIQRTEQGDSAMYLCASSLQDSYEQYFGPGTRLTVT.

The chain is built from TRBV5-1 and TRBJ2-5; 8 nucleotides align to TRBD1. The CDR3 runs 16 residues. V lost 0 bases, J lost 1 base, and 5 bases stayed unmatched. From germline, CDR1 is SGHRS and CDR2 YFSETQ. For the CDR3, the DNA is TGCGCCAGCAGCTTGGTGGGGACAGGCCCCCAAGAGACCCAGTACTTC. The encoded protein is CASSLVGTGPQETQYF.

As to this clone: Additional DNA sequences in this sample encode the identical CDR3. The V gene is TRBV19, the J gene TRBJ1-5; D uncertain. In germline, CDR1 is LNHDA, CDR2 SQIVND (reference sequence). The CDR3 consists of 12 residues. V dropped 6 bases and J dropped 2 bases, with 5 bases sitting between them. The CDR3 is CASRQGNQPQHF. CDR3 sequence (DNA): TGTGCCAGTAGGCAGGGCAATCAGCCCCAGCATTTT.

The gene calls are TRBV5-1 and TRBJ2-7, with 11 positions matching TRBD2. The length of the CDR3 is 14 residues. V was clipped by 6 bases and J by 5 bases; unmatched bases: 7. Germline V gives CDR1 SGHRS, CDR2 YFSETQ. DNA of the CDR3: TGCGCCAGCACCAATATAGCGGGAGGGCACGAGCAGTACTTC. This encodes CASTNIAGGHEQYF.

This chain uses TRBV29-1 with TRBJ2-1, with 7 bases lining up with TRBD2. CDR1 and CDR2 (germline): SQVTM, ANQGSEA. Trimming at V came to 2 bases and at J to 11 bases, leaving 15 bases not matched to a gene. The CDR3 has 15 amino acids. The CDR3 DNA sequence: TGCAGCGTTGAATGGGACTATGGTTTTTTCAACAAGCAGTTCTTC. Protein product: CSVEWDYGFFNKQFF.

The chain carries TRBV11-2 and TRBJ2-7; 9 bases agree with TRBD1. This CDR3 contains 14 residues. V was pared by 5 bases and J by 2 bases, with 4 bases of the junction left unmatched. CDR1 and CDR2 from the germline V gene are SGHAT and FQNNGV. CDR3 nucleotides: TGTGCCAGCAGCGCGGACAGGGGCCCCTACGAGCAGTACTTC. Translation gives CASSADRGPYEQYF.

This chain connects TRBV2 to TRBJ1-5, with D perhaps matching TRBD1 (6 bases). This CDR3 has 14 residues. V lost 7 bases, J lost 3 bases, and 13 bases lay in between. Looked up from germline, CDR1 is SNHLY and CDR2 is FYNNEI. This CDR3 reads CASTRYRANQPQHF. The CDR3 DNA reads TGTGCCAGCACTAGATACAGGGCCAATCAGCCCCAGCATTTT.

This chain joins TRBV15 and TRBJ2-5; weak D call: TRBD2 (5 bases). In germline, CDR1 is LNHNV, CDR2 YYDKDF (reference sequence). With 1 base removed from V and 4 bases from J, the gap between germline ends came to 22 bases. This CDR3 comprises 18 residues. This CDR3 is CATSRVTLEWQRGETQYF. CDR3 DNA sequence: TGTGCCACCAGCAGAGTCACTCTGGAGTGGCAACGGGGAGAGACCCAGTACTTC.

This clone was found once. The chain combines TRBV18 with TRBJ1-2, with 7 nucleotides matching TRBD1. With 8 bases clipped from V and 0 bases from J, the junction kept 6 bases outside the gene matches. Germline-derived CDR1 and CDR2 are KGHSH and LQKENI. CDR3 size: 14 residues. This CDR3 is CASTDRATNYGYTF. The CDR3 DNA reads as TGTGCCAGCACCGACAGGGCCACTAACTATGGCTACACCTTC.

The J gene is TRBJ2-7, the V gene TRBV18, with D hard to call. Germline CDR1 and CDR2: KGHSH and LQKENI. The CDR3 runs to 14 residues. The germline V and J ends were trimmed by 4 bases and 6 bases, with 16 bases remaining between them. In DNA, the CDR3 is TGTGCCAGCTCACAGCTTGCTAAAGTGAGCGAGCAGTACTTC. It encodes CASSQLAKVSEQYF.